This T cell receptor (beta chain) derives from a study of blood T cell repertoires in COVID-19 (TCRdb year 2020). Regarding the research as a whole: Samples from collaborators originated in the United States, Italy and Spain and spanned both the acute and convalescent phases of COVID-19. The repertoires were made available in a free public database intended to serve as a resource for research on the immune response to SARS-CoV-2. Subjects who had been exposed to COVID-19, were actively infected with it, or had recovered from it provided the deeply sampled blood TCRbeta repertoires that made up the dataset. The prospective study material was composed of cDNA or gDNA derived from T cells, B-cell-depleted T cells, or PBMCs. Where available, HLA class I and class II types were taken from metadata supplied by the sample provider and were not determined by assay-based typing. A de-identified subject ID, COVID-19 status, age in years and sex were almost always included in the sample metadata. Samples came from the ongoing ImmuneRACE study (first 160 participants) plus 1,254 subjects from 6 global collaborators.

The immunoSEQ Assay, a bias-controlled multiplex PCR, was used to amplify TCRbeta CDR3 regions from genomic DNA. Per the authors' processing: The number of nucleated cells in each sample was estimated by amplification of reference gene primers within the assay. Sequence reads were collapsed and filtered to measure the absolute abundance of every unique TCRbeta CDR3 rearrangement. For each sample, productive Simpson clonality was calculated by taking the square root of Simpson's diversity index across productive rearrangements. As stored in TCRdb, this immuneACCESS dataset retains in-frame rearrangements with V and J assigned. A fraction of the clones does not appear; measured against another copy, unresolved V genes explain less than half of the discrepancy, and the remainder lacks a known reason. V, J and clone size were drawn from that table, and D and trimming were deduced from the DNA. Counted in this sample were a few hundred thousand clones; more than 70% of them appeared once. The ten largest clonotypes hold 1.5% to 2% of the sample.

Collaborating institutions collected whole blood in K2EDTA tubes following their own protocols. For TCRbeta analysis, collaborators shipped samples in one of three forms: frozen whole blood, isolated PBMCs, or DNA extracted from either of those sample types. Study-wide findings and limitations: The quantity of clinical and demographic metadata differed by source and by participant and was supplied without curation.

As encoded in the germline V gene, CDR1 is LGHNA while CDR2 is YNFKEQ. The CDR3 contains 16 residues, cysteine and phenylalanine counted. Here the CDR3 DNA is all that survives: 48 bases in frame from base 1. Deletion took 0 bases off V and 2 bases off J, with a span of 13 bases between the germline ends. Comments on this clone: Its binding antigen is unknown. Per-nucleotide qualities are absent, and no much larger clonotype sits a single base away.

This chain is built from TRBV4-2 and TRBJ1-2; the D segment could be TRBD1, given 5 matching bases. The sequenced sample consisted of peripheral blood. This TCR was sampled from a woman aged 50 to 60 with acute or convalescent COVID-19. The CDR3 region has the sequence CASSQEFVGGNYGYTF. In nucleotides, the sequence is TGTGCCAGCAGCCAAGAATTCGTTGGGGGGAACTATGGCTACACCTTC.